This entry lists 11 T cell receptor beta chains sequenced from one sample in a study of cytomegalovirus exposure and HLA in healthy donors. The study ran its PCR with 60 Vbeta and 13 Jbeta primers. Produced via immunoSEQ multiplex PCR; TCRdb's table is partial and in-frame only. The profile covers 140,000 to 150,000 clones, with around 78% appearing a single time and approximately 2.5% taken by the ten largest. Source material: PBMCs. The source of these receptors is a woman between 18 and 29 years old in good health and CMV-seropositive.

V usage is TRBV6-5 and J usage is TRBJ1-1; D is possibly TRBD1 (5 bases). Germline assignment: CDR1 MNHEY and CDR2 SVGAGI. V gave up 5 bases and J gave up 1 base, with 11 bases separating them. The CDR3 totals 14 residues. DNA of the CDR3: TGTGCCAGCAGTCGTATTACAGGGAACACTGAAGCTTTCTTT. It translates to CASSRITGNTEAFF.

CDR3 protein: CATSRDRNTEAFF. The CDR3 DNA reads TGTGCCACCAGCAGAGACAGGAACACTGAAGCTTTCTTT. J is TRBJ1-1 and V is TRBV15, with D uncertain. V was pared by 0 bases and J by 1 base, with 3 bases between. The CDR3 sequence is 13 residues long. CDR1 is LNHNV, CDR2 YYDKDF, per germline (reference sequence).

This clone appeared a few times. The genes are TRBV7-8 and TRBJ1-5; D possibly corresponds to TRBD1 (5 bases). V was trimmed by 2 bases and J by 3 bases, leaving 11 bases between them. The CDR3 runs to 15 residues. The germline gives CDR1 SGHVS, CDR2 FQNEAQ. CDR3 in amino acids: CASSLRRQNNQPQHF. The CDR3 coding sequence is TGTGCCAGCAGCTTAAGGAGACAGAACAATCAGCCCCAGCATTTT.

CDR3 coding DNA: TGCGCCAGCAGTGAATGGGAGGCAGATACGCAGTATTTT. Residues: CASSEWEADTQYF. The chain has TRBV10-2 and TRBJ2-3, with TRBD2 as a possible D gene (6 bases). Germline-derived CDR1 and CDR2 are WSHSY and SAAADI. The length of the CDR3 is 13 residues. V gave up 3 bases and J gave up 4 bases, with 8 bases separating them.

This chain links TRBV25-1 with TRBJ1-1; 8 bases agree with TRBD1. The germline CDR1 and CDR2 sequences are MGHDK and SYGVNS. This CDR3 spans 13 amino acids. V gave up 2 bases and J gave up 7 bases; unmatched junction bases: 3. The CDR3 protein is CASSELGQGEAFF. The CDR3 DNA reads TGTGCCAGCAGTGAACTCGGACAGGGTGAAGCTTTCTTT.

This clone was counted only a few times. The DNA for the CDR3 is TGTGCCAGCAGTGACTACTATCAAGGACAGGGGAGGGGCTACACCTTC. Residues: CASSDYYQGQGRGYTF. This sequence joins TRBV6-4 and TRBJ1-2; 9 bases agree with TRBD1. The CDR3 contains 16 residues. With V trimmed by 1 base and J by 8 bases, 11 bases remained unmatched. Germline lookup yields CDR1 MRHNA and CDR2 SNTAGT.

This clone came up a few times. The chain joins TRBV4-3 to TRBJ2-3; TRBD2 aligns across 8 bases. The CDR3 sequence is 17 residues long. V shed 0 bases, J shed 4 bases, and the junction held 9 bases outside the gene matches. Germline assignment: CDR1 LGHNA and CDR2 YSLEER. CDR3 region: CASSQDLGGGGADTQYF. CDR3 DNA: TGCGCCAGCAGCCAAGATCTCGGGGGGGGCGGGGCAGATACGCAGTATTTT.

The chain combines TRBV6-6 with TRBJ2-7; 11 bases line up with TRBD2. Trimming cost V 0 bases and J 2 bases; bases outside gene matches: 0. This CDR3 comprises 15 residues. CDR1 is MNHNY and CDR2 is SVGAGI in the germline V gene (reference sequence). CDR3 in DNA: TGTGCCAGCAGTTACTCTAGCGGGGGGGCCTACGAGCAGTACTTC. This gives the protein CASSYSSGGAYEQYF.

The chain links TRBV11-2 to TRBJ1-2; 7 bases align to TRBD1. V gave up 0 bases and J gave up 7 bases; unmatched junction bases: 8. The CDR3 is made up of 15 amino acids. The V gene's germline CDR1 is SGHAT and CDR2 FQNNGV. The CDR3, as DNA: TGTGCCAGCAGCTTAGATAGGAGGGGGCGCAGTGGCTACACCTTC. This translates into CASSLDRRGRSGYTF.

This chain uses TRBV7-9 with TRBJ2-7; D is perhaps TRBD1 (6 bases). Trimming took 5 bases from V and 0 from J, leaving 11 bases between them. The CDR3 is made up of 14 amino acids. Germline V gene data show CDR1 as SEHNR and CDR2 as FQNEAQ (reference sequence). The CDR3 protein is CASSPGTPSYEQYF. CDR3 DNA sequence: TGTGCCAGCAGCCCCGGGACACCCTCCTACGAGCAGTACTTC.

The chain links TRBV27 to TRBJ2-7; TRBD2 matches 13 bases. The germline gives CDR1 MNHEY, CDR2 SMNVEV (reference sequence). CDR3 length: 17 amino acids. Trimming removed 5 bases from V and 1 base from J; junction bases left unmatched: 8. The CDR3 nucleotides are TGTGCCAGCAGTCTACTAGCGGGGGGGCCGGGGTCCTACGAGCAGTACTTC. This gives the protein CASSLLAGGPGSYEQYF.